A single sample is the source of the 17 T cell receptor beta chains below, sequenced in a study of T cell repertoires in cytomegalovirus infection. These receptors lack a known antigen. TCRdb re-called the reads through MiXCR, storing one row per CDR3 protein. Altogether about a million distinct CDR3 sequences are present, about 33% being singletons, with the ten largest covering around 15%. The source material was cultured CD8+ T cells from PBMCs, sampled from culture after CMV antigen stimulation. The receptor source for this set is a human donor in good health (CMV status not recorded). Some clones in this sample may be carry-over from other donors' samples.

This clonotype was seen a few times. This sequence joins TRBV6-1 and TRBJ2-5; D may be TRBD1 (7 bases). Germline V gene lookup returns CDR1 MNHNS and CDR2 SASEGT. V lost 6 bases and J lost 7, with 12 bases in between. The CDR3 contains 12 residues. The CDR3 DNA reads as TGTGCCAGCAGCACTCAGGGGGGGACCCAGTACTTC. Its protein product is CASSTQGGTQYF.

The CDR3 sequence is CASSLVEAGGYNEQFF. The CDR3 DNA reads as TGTGCCAGCAGCTTAGTCGAGGCGGGGGGCTACAATGAGCAGTTCTTC. The chain recombines TRBV7-6 with TRBJ2-1, with TRBD2 identical over 8 bases. Per germline, CDR1 SGHVS and CDR2 FNYEAQ. The J segment lost 3 bases and the V segment lost 1 base, leaving 5 bases of the junction unmatched. The CDR3 runs 16 residues.

The table lists this clonotype with many counts. J is TRBJ2-2 and V is TRBV6-2 or TRBV6-3; TRBD1 or TRBD2 may be the D gene (6 bases each). From germline, CDR1 is MNHEY and CDR2 SVGEGT. The length of the CDR3 is 16 residues. V lost 4 bases and J 4 bases, leaving 16 bases between the germline ends. The CDR3 loop reads CASSLGGRLRTGELFF. The CDR3 region has the DNA TGTGCCAGCAGTTTGGGGGGCAGGTTACGCACCGGGGAGCTGTTTTTT.

The CDR3 is CASSIDRGLSYGYTF. The DNA for the CDR3 is TGTGCCAGTAGTATCGACAGGGGGCTCTCCTATGGCTACACCTTC. This rearrangement joins TRBV19 to TRBJ1-2, with 10 bases lining up with TRBD1. Losses at the gene ends were 3 bases for V and 4 bases for J; bases not matched to a gene: 5. Per the germline V gene, CDR1 is LNHDA and CDR2 is SQIVND (reference sequence). The CDR3 consists of 15 residues.

This sequence joins TRBV7-2 and TRBJ2-7; TRBD2 is a possible D gene (6 bases). Germline CDR1 is SGHTA and CDR2 is FQGNSA. This CDR3 has 14 residues. V gave up 3 bases and J gave up 3 bases, with 12 bases separating them. CDR3 nucleotide sequence: TGTGCCAGCAGCTTCGGGGGTTCCTACTACGAGCAGTACTTC. This translates into CASSFGGSYYEQYF.

This clonotype was observed a handful of times. The chain couples TRBV19 to TRBJ1-6; no clear D. Germline V gene lookup returns CDR1 LNHDA and CDR2 SQIVND (reference sequence). This CDR3 spans 16 amino acids. V gave up 3 bases and J gave up 6 bases, with 15 bases separating them. The CDR3 bases are TGTGCCAGTAGTATTACGGCAGCGACGGTTAATTCACCCCTCCACTTT. Amino acids: CASSITAATVNSPLHF.

At least ten counts were recorded for this clonotype. This rearrangement joins TRBV7-6 to TRBJ2-1; 8 bases fit TRBD1. The V gene end was trimmed by 5 bases and the J gene end by 6 bases; junction bases not matched to a gene: 3. Germline values: CDR1 SGHVS, CDR2 FNYEAQ. The CDR3 extends over 13 amino acids. Written as DNA, the CDR3 is TGTGCCAGCAGCCCAACAGGGGGCAATGAGCAGTTCTTC. This encodes CASSPTGGNEQFF.

This clonotype was recorded at least ten times. The chain recombines TRBV7-9 with TRBJ2-5; D not resolved. CDR3 length equals 14 residues. V gave up 3 bases and J gave up 4 bases, with 12 bases separating them. From germline, CDR1 is SEHNR and CDR2 FQNEAQ (reference sequence). CDR3 sequence (DNA): TGTGCCAGCAGCTTTGGGCCCTACCTAGAGACCCAGTACTTC. Translating gives CASSFGPYLETQYF.

This chain uses TRBV10-3 with TRBJ2-7; D remains ambiguous. The CDR3 totals 15 residues. Trimming pared 0 bases from V and 0 bases from J, leaving 9 bases between. Germline V gives CDR1 ENHRY, CDR2 SYGVKD. CDR3 loop: CAISESIGNSYEQYV. The CDR3 nucleotides read TGTGCCATCAGTGAGTCGATAGGGAACTCCTACGAGCAGTACGTC.

This clonotype occurred a few times. V gene TRBV7-3 combines with J gene TRBJ2-5; 7 bases map to TRBD2. The ends lost 5 bases at V and 1 base at J; junction bases unmatched: 7. Germline V gene sequence: CDR1 SGHTA, CDR2 FQGTGA. The CDR3 loop spans 15 amino acids. CDR3 coding DNA: TGTGCCAGCAGCCGGACTAGGGACCCCCAAGAGACCCAGTACTTC. The encoded protein is CASSRTRDPQETQYF.

The chain is built from TRBV7-6 and TRBJ1-5; D ambiguous. The CDR3 totals 17 residues. Per the germline V gene, CDR1 is SGHVS and CDR2 is FNYEAQ. V lost 0 bases and J 2 bases, leaving 14 bases between the germline ends. The CDR3 DNA is TGTGCCAGCAGCTTAGCGGTAACCCCCGGGCGCAATCAGCCCCAGCATTTT. It specifies CASSLAVTPGRNQPQHF.

The rearrangement uses TRBV6-1 and TRBJ2-7; 7 bases line up with TRBD2. With V trimmed by 4 bases and J by 0 bases, 12 bases remained unmatched. The germline V gene encodes CDR1 MNHNS and CDR2 SASEGT. This CDR3 comprises 17 residues. The CDR3 here is CASSVQERGASSYEQYV. CDR3 bases: TGTGCCAGCAGTGTGCAAGAGCGGGGCGCAAGCTCCTACGAGCAGTACGTC.

CDR3 bases: TGTGCCAGCAGCCCCCGACCGGGACGAGTAGAGACCCAGTACTTC. Translated, it gives CASSPRPGRVETQYF. The chain links TRBV3-1 to TRBJ2-5; D is possibly TRBD1 or TRBD2 (5 bases each). Trimming shortened V by 4 bases and J by 4 bases, and 16 bases separated the two germline ends. The germline gives CDR1 LGHDT, CDR2 YNNKEL (reference sequence). The CDR3 is 15 amino acids.

The V and J genes are TRBV24-1 and TRBJ2-1, with unresolved D. V lost 4 bases to trimming and J lost 8 bases, with 11 bases between them. CDR3 length: 13 amino acids. Germline loops: CDR1 KGHDR, CDR2 SFDVKD. The CDR3 loop is CATSESGRDEQFF. The CDR3 DNA reads TGTGCCACCAGTGAATCCGGGCGTGATGAGCAGTTCTTC.

This clonotype was counted only a few times. This sequence joins TRBV10-3 and TRBJ2-1, with D tentatively TRBD2 (5 bases). Germline assignment: CDR1 ENHRY and CDR2 SYGVKD. The CDR3 has 14 amino acids. With 10 bases removed from V and 2 bases from J, the gap between germline ends came to 15 bases. Here the CDR3 reads CATALSETYNEQFF. DNA for the CDR3: TGTGCCACGGCTCTTAGCGAAACCTACAATGAGCAGTTCTTC.

This rearrangement joins TRBV6-1 to TRBJ1-2, with D perhaps matching TRBD1 (5 bases). Germline assignment: CDR1 MNHNS and CDR2 SASEGT. Trimming shortened V by 5 bases and J by 4 bases, and 14 bases separated the two germline ends. CDR3 length: 14 amino acids. CDR3 nucleotide sequence: TGTGCCAGCAGTTTCGACAGCCCGGGCTATGGCTACACCTTC. This translates into CASSFDSPGYGYTF.

The chain combines TRBV5-4 with TRBJ2-3; D ambiguous. Germline V gene data show CDR1 as SGHNT and CDR2 as YYREEE (reference sequence). The CDR3 covers 16 residues. V was shortened by 1 base and J by 2 bases, with 14 bases between the two germline ends. CDR3 sequence: CASSLHNQIYTDTQYF. As DNA, the CDR3 is TGTGCCAGCAGCTTGCACAACCAAATATACACAGATACGCAGTATTTT.